This T cell receptor beta chain is from a study of CD8 T cells in Susac syndrome (dated by TCRdb to the late 2010s). Concerning the study at large: The study used repertoire sequencing to test whether antigen drove CD8+ T cell activation and differentiation in Susac syndrome. CD8+ T cell repertoire clonality was compared between about 12 healthy donors, approximately 14 Susac syndrome patients and around 15 multiple sclerosis patients.

From cysteine to phenylalanine, the CDR3 is 10 amino acids long. The DNA shown is the 30-base CDR3, in frame from base 1. RNA was extracted using the RNeasy kit, and roughly 0.5 to 1 microgram was reverse transcribed with random hexamers. The immunoSEQ multiplex PCR assay, which covers 54 Vbeta and 13 Jbeta segments, was used to amplify TCR beta CDR3 regions. Bias from PCR amplification was corrected by using a synthetic template baseline for primer optimization and for computational correction. The authors' pipeline ran thus. Only productive sequences were kept, with reads annotated to V, D and J genes according to IMGT and analyzed in immunoSEQ Analyzer. Clonality was calculated as one minus the Shannon entropy normalized by log2 of the number of productive unique sequences. For each patient and control, public and private clones were evaluated among the 100 most prevalent clones. Susac-specific clones were defined as absent from healthy and MS cohorts, around 1,000 published viral clones and other ImmuneACCESS disease sequences. In-frame beta chains were kept once TCRdb had trimmed the public reads at Q25 with fastp and called clones with MiXCR. Identical CDR3 proteins give one entry, which carries the most common genes and DNA. These V and J calls rely on TCRdb rather than the paper's analysis. Recorded for this sample are about 300,000 distinct CDR3 sequences; approximately 85% of them occurred a single time. The ten largest clones capture roughly 0.22% of the sample.

Peripheral blood CD8+ and CD4+ T cells from healthy donors, Susac syndrome patients and multiple sclerosis patients were profiled by high-throughput TCR beta sequencing. The multiple sclerosis controls were treatment-naive patients who had stable or active relapsing-remitting disease and met the revised McDonald criteria. Bulk CD8+ and CD4+ T cells were purified by magnetic negative isolation, while CD8+ TEMRA cells were enriched using FACS. Blood was drawn into EDTA tubes, processed within 24 hours, and PBMCs were isolated by density gradient centrifugation. PBMCs destined for TCR sequencing were cryopreserved in liquid nitrogen and later thawed in a 37 °C water bath. The sorted or isolated CD4+, CD8+ and CD8+ TEMRA cells had a purity of 90% or higher. Study-level results and caveats: The number of individuals in the TCR sequencing and HLA analysis was acknowledged as relatively small.

This clonotype was recorded only once. Its antigen specificity is not known. No much larger clone is present one base from it, and per-base qualities are unavailable. One read provides weak support. Sequencing was done on a sample of CD8+ T cells from PBMCs. This receptor chain uses TRBV21-1 and TRBJ1-1. TRBV21-1 is noted as a pseudogene. This TCR was recovered from a human donor with multiple sclerosis. The DNA sequence is as follows: TGTGCCAGCAGCAAAGGGACTGCTTTCTTT. This codes for CASSKGTAFF.